Each of the 25 T cell receptor beta chains below was sequenced from the same sample in a study of CD8+CD57+ T cells in acquired aplastic anemia. CDR3 and TCR beta VDJ profiling relied on a genomic DNA template. TCRdb fed the reads into MiXCR, producing one record per CDR3 protein. The sample shows around 230,000 distinct CDR3 sequences, 61% of them seen only once. The specimen was sorted CD4+, CD8+, or CD8+CD57+ T cells (not recorded which) from PBMCs. Every receptor here comes from a human donor in good health.

This clonotype showed up many times. This sequence joins TRBV7-3 and TRBJ2-2; 12 bases are a match to TRBD1. This CDR3 spans 15 amino acids. Germline CDR1 is SGHTA and CDR2 is FQGTGA. The J segment lost 7 bases and the V segment lost 5 bases, leaving 5 bases of the junction unmatched. CDR3 nucleotide sequence: TGTGCCAGCAGCCCCCGGGACAGGGGGCACGGGGAGCTGTTTTTT. As protein: CASSPRDRGHGELFF. The whole variable domain, remainder taken from reference TRBV7-3 and TRBJ2-2, is GAGVSQTPSNKVTEKGKYVELRCDPISGHTALYWYRQSLGQGPEFLIYFQGTGAADDSGLPNDRFFAVRPEGSVSTLKIQRTERGDSAVYLCASSPRDRGHGELFFGEGSRLTVL.

J is TRBJ2-7 and V is TRBV5-1; D is ambiguous. There are 15 residues in the CDR3. Germline CDR1 and CDR2: SGHRS and YFSETQ. V was clipped by 5 bases and J by 3 bases, with 18 bases between them. The CDR3 region is CASSDVSGRNYEQYF. The CDR3 region has the DNA TGCGCCAGCAGTGATGTGTCTGGCAGGAACTACGAGCAGTACTTC.

The chain carries TRBV19 and TRBJ1-2; TRBD1 agrees at 9 bases. Germline V gene lookup returns CDR1 LNHDA and CDR2 SQIVND (reference sequence). The CDR3 consists of 14 residues. V lost 1 base, J lost 4 bases, and 1 base stayed unmatched. This CDR3 reads CASSIVGQGYGYTF. Here the CDR3 DNA reads TGTGCCAGTAGTATAGTGGGACAGGGCTATGGCTACACCTTC.

The chain combines TRBV10-1 with TRBJ2-7; tentative D call: TRBD2 (6 bases). Germline V gene lookup returns CDR1 WNHNN and CDR2 SYGVQD (reference sequence). CDR3 length: 15 residues. V lost 2 bases to trimming and J lost 2 bases, with 13 bases between them. The CDR3 region has the DNA TGCGCCAGCAGTGAGCGGCGGGGAGGCCCCTACGAGCAGTACTTC. Translation gives CASSERRGGPYEQYF.

A word on this clonotype: The DNA is left out, because the CDR3 cannot be placed on it with certainty; the CDR3 is given as TCRdb lists it. The chain combines TRBV29-1 with TRBJ1-1; the tabulated D call, TRBD1, remains unverified against the DNA. Ends included, the CDR3 has 13 residues. Germline V gives CDR1 SQVTM, CDR2 ANQGSEA. The CDR3 sequence is CSVVWGLGTEVFF.

This clonotype occurred a few times. This chain uses TRBV7-2 with TRBJ2-5; D not resolved. The CDR3 runs 14 residues. The germline CDR1 and CDR2 sequences are SGHTA and FQGNSA. V lost 1 base and J lost 5, with 11 bases in between. CDR3 amino acids: CASSLDLLGETQYF. CDR3 nucleotides: TGTGCCAGCAGCTTAGATTTACTGGGGGAGACCCAGTACTTC.

Note on this clonotype: One end of the junction varies from germline; a read error may be responsible. The chain carries TRBV7-9 and TRBJ2-1; 13 nucleotides line up with TRBD2. CDR1 and CDR2 from the germline V gene are SEHNR and FQNEAQ (reference sequence). The CDR3 is 16 residues long. The DNA of the CDR3 is TGTGCCAGCAGTCTTCCTACGGGACTAGCGGGAAGTGAGCAGTGCTTC. It translates to CASSLPTGLAGSEQCF.

V usage is TRBV2 and J usage is TRBJ1-1; no definite D call. The CDR3 consists of 13 residues. Trimming removed 1 base at V and 4 bases at J, with 7 bases between. Germline V CDR1 and CDR2: SNHLY, FYNNEI. The CDR3 loop is CASSEEKSTEAFF. The CDR3 bases are TGTGCCAGCAGTGAAGAGAAGAGCACTGAAGCTTTCTTT.

This clonotype was seen many times. This rearrangement joins TRBV3-1 to TRBJ2-3; TRBD1 matches at 7 bases. Germline lookup yields CDR1 LGHDT and CDR2 YNNKEL (reference sequence). This CDR3 is built from 15 residues. The J segment lost 3 bases and the V segment lost 4 bases, leaving 7 bases of the junction unmatched. This chain's CDR3 is CASSLKYRGTDTQYF. The CDR3 coding sequence is TGTGCCAGCAGCCTTAAATACAGGGGTACAGATACGCAGTATTTT.

Points on this clonotype: At one end, the junction sequence differs from germline, possibly due to a read error. This chain joins TRBV5-1 and TRBJ2-7, with 9 bases aligning to TRBD2. The CDR3 is 15 residues long. From germline, CDR1 is SGHRS and CDR2 YFSETQ. CDR3 coding DNA: TGTGCCAGCAGCTTAAGGACTAGCGACTACAATGAGCAGTACTTC. This sequence encodes CASSLRTSDYNEQYF. Full variable domain (rest looked up from reference TRBV5-1 and TRBJ2-7): KAGVTQTPRYLIKTRGQQVTLSCSPISGHRSVSWYQQTPGQGLQFLFEYFSETQRNKGNFPGRFSGRQFSNSRSEMNVSTLELGDSALYLCASSLRTSDYNEQYFGPGTRLTVT.

J is TRBJ2-7 and V is TRBV5-4, with 7 bases fitting TRBD1. V shed 1 base, J shed 2 bases, and the junction held 3 bases outside the gene matches. The length of the CDR3 is 14 residues. Germline assignment: CDR1 SGHNT and CDR2 YYREEE (reference sequence). The CDR3 protein is CASSLWDRAYEQYF. The CDR3 nucleotides read TGTGCCAGCAGCTTGTGGGACAGAGCCTACGAGCAGTACTTC.

This clonotype was recorded a few times. The chain couples TRBV7-8 to TRBJ2-5; possibly TRBD2 for D (7 bases). The germline V and J ends were trimmed by 5 bases and 5 bases, with 15 bases remaining between them. The CDR3 runs to 14 residues. Germline-derived CDR1 and CDR2 are SGHVS and FQNEAQ. The CDR3 loop reads CASSPEGGDETQYF. The CDR3 nucleotides are TGTGCCAGCAGCCCAGAGGGGGGGGATGAGACCCAGTACTTC.

The sample holds many counts of this clonotype. The chain couples TRBV27 to TRBJ1-1, with TRBD1 matching 7 bases. The length of the CDR3 is 12 residues. CDR1 and CDR2 from the germline V gene are MNHEY and SMNVEV (reference sequence). The V and J ends lost 6 bases and 7 bases, in that order; junction bases with no gene match: 5. For the CDR3, the DNA is TGTGCCAGCAGCCCTCAGGGGGATGAAGCTTTCTTT. Translating it yields CASSPQGDEAFF.

The chain employs TRBV12-3 or TRBV12-4 and TRBJ2-5; perhaps TRBD2 as D (7 bases). This CDR3 is built from 16 residues. Trimming left V 7 bases short and J 1 base short, with 19 bases between. The CDR3 nucleotides read TGTGCCAGCACCTTGGCAGGAGGGGGGGGCCAAGAGACCCAGTACTTC. This codes for CASTLAGGGGQETQYF.

At least ten counts were recorded for this clonotype. The genes are TRBV9 and TRBJ2-5; TRBD2 matches 12 bases. The germline V gene encodes CDR1 SGDLS and CDR2 YYNGEE. With V trimmed by 0 bases and J by 1 base, 4 bases remained unmatched. There are 17 residues in the CDR3. As DNA, the CDR3 is TGTGCCAGCAGCGTAGCCGCTAGCGGGGGGGGCCAAGAGACCCAGTACTTC. As protein: CASSVAASGGGQETQYF.

The rearrangement links TRBV20-1 to TRBJ2-1, with 9 bases fitting TRBD2. The CDR3 length is 15 residues. V shed 1 base, J shed 4 bases, and the junction held 5 bases outside the gene matches. The germline CDR1 and CDR2 sequences are DFQATT and SNEGSKA (reference sequence). The CDR3 DNA follows: TGCAGTGCTAGAGTTAGCGGGAGAATGTACAATGAGCAGTTCTTC. This encodes CSARVSGRMYNEQFF.

The chain has TRBV7-6 and TRBJ1-5, with D possibly being TRBD1 (5 bases). The ends were cut back, 8 bases at V and 1 base at J, with 9 bases in the middle. Germline CDR1 is SGHVS and CDR2 is FNYEAQ. This CDR3 contains 13 residues. CDR3 sequence reads: CASQGGSNQPQHF. The CDR3 DNA follows: TGTGCCAGCCAGGGAGGCAGCAATCAGCCCCAGCATTTT.

The rearrangement joins TRBV19 to TRBJ2-7; a possible D gene is TRBD2 (6 bases). Per the germline V gene, CDR1 is LNHDA and CDR2 is SQIVND (reference sequence). Trimming removed 7 bases from V and 4 bases from J, with 11 bases in between. The CDR3 totals 12 residues. The CDR3 reads CASNRTKYEQYF. The DNA of the CDR3 is TGTGCCAGTAATAGGACTAAATACGAGCAGTACTTC. The full variable domain, with the rest looked up from reference TRBV19 and TRBJ2-7, is DGGITQSPKYLFRKEGQNVTLSCEQNLNHDAMYWYRQDPGQGLRLIYYSQIVNDFQKGDIAEGYSVSREKKESFPLTVTSAQKNPTAFYLCASNRTKYEQYFGPGTRLTVT.

This chain connects TRBV28 to TRBJ2-1; 8 bases map to TRBD2. The J segment lost 3 bases and the V segment lost 7 bases, leaving 11 bases of the junction unmatched. Per germline, CDR1 MDHEN and CDR2 SYDVKM. The CDR3 extends over 16 amino acids. In DNA, the CDR3 is TGTGCCAGCACCTCGCCCAAGGCGGGAGGCTACAATGAGCAGTTCTTC. It is translated as CASTSPKAGGYNEQFF.

The chain combines TRBV7-8 with TRBJ1-6; D gene uncertain. V lost 7 bases, J lost 7 bases, and 17 bases lay in between. CDR1 is SGHVS and CDR2 is FQNEAQ in the germline V gene. CDR3 length equals 15 residues. The CDR3 protein is CASTTRRVGNSPLHF. CDR3 coding DNA: TGTGCCAGCACCACCCGTCGTGTCGGGAATTCACCCCTCCACTTT.

This clonotype turned up a few times. The V and J genes are TRBV10-3 and TRBJ1-6; 8 bases fit TRBD1. With 2 bases clipped from V and 5 bases from J, the junction kept 5 bases outside the gene matches. This CDR3 region has 16 residues. The germline V gene has CDR1 ENHRY and CDR2 SYGVKD. CDR3 amino acids: CAISEQGAGNNSPLHF. Here the CDR3 DNA reads TGTGCCATCAGTGAGCAGGGGGCTGGAAATAATTCACCCCTCCACTTT.

V and J are TRBV5-1 and TRBJ2-5; no clear D. This CDR3 has 14 residues. The germline V and J ends were trimmed by 4 bases and 1 base, with 11 bases remaining between them. Per the germline V gene, CDR1 is SGHRS and CDR2 is YFSETQ. The CDR3 nucleotides are TGCGCCAGCAGCCACTACAGTTTCCAAGAGACCCAGTACTTC. It specifies CASSHYSFQETQYF.

The rearrangement uses TRBV7-9 and TRBJ2-7; D may be TRBD2 (5 bases). Deletions cut 4 bases from V and 3 bases from J, with 13 bases between. Germline CDR1 reads SEHNR; CDR2 reads FQNEAQ (reference sequence). The CDR3 is 14 residues long. CDR3 amino acids: CASSSSGKNYEQYF. The CDR3 region has the DNA TGTGCCAGCAGCTCGTCCGGGAAAAACTACGAGCAGTACTTC.

CDR3 in DNA: TGCAGTGCCCAAACCGGGACAGGGCTCGATGAGCAGTTCTTC. Amino acid sequence: CSAQTGTGLDEQFF. V usage is TRBV20-1 and J usage is TRBJ2-1, with 9 bases lining up with TRBD1. The germline V gene encodes CDR1 DFQATT and CDR2 SNEGSKA (reference sequence). The V gene end was trimmed by 6 bases and the J gene end by 8 bases; junction bases not matched to a gene: 11. The CDR3 sequence is 14 residues long.

The chain carries TRBV24-1 and TRBJ1-1, with no clear D. The CDR3 length is 14 residues. Trimming pared 8 bases from V and 1 base from J, leaving 13 bases between. Germline CDR1 reads KGHDR; CDR2 reads SFDVKD. CDR3 DNA: TGTGCCACCAAGGATGGCAGGAGGAACACTGAAGCTTTCTTT. Its translation: CATKDGRRNTEAFF.